This T cell receptor beta chain was captured by sequencing in a study of early T cells in non-severe SARS-CoV-2 infection. Study background: Unpaired chains resulted from sequencing bulk RNA of unsorted whole blood.

Individual cDNA molecules received unique molecular identifiers. TCRdb re-called the 5' RACE reads with MiXCR, one entry per CDR3 protein. The top ten hold 8% to 10% of the sample, which has about 83,000 distinct CDR3 sequences, around 9.3% seen once. V lost 0 bases to trimming and J lost 4 bases, with 25 bases between them. Germline-derived CDR1 and CDR2 are SGHRS and YFSETQ. The CDR3 consists of 19 residues. This sample comprised whole blood, obtained at baseline. The chain is built from TRBV5-1 and TRBJ2-5; the D gene could be TRBD1 or TRBD2 (5 bases each). The TCR was taken from an adult who was a healthcare worker with PCR-confirmed SARS-CoV-2 infection or an uninfected control (not recorded which). CDR3 protein: CASSLGLTTWGSVAETQYF. The CDR3 region has the DNA TGCGCCAGCAGCTTGGGACTCACTACTTGGGGGAGCGTGGCAGAGACCCAGTACTTC.